The source of this TCR beta chain is a study of OX40 agonist ivuxolimab in advanced cancers. The timepoints at which blood was sampled were baseline, cycle 4 day 1, and cycle 7 day 1. This CDR3 has 13 amino acids. Germline V gene data show CDR1 as SNHLY and CDR2 as FYNNEI. V lost 8 bases, J lost 6 bases, and 15 bases lay in between. On this clone: Its specificity is not known.

Clones were sequenced by immunoSEQ multiplex PCR, and TCRdb holds only the in-frame ones, with some missing. This sample has about 69,000 clones; 80% to 90% occur once, and the top ten carry around 4.1%. Whole-study results and caveats: Specificity for antigen went undetermined in the expanded peripheral T cells. Researchers report that CD8+ T cells had, on average, more expanded clones than CD4+. Nonresponders included some who also had low normalized T-cell clonal expansion.

This sequence was found in an adult with an advanced solid tumor such as melanoma, head and neck, liver or kidney cancer. The J gene is TRBJ2-3, the V gene TRBV2; D remains unclear. Sequencing used CD4+ or CD8+ T cells sorted from blood, obtained in a trial of the OX40 agonist ivuxolimab. The CDR3 DNA follows: TGTGCCAGCGAGCAGGAGTGGGTGGATACGCAGTATTTT. Its translation is CASEQEWVDTQYF. Supplemented by reference TRBV2 and TRBJ2-3, the full variable domain reads EPEVTQTPSHQVTQMGQEVILRCVPISNHLYFYWYRQILGQKVEFLVSFYNNEISEKSEIFDDQFSVERPDGSNFTLKIRSTKLEDSAMYFCASEQEWVDTQYFGPGTRLTVL.